This T cell receptor beta chain originates from a study of blood T cell repertoires in COVID-19. Only in-frame clones appear in the TCRdb table, and some are missing; sequencing was by immunoSEQ multiplex PCR. Of a few hundred thousand clones listed, roughly nine tenths were seen once; the top ten hold 1% to 1.3%. This clone was seen a single time. The CDR3 runs 11 residues. V shed 8 bases and J shed 3 bases, with 8 bases lying between them. The sequence was collected from a man aged 25-45 years who had recovered from COVID-19. The sample was PBMCs or T cells enriched from blood (not recorded which). This rearrangement joins TRBV12-3 or TRBV12-4 to TRBJ2-7; possible D gene TRBD2, 5 bases. In nucleotides, the CDR3 is TGTGCCAGCCGGGATTTCTACGAGCAGTACTTC. Protein: CASRDFYEQYF.